This is a list of T cell receptor beta chains from one sample in a study of cytomegalovirus exposure and HLA in healthy donors. Only in-frame clones appear in the TCRdb table, and some are missing; sequencing was by immunoSEQ multiplex PCR. The data show about 200,000 clones, around nine tenths seen once. Sequences were obtained from PBMCs. The receptors derive from a woman aged 30 to 39 in good health and CMV-seronegative. CDR3s include the opening cysteine and the closing phenylalanine or tryptophan. A D gene is named only where the DNA matches it firmly. Only part of the rows carry a size: once, few, many, or a class if the clone is expanded.

cdr3_aa: CASSLAMTQETQYF
cdr3_nt: TGTGCCAGCAGCTTAGCAATGACTCAAGAGACCCAGTACTTC
v_call: TRBV7-6
d_call: NA
clone_size: NA
j_call: TRBJ2-5

cdr3_aa: CASSYMQGTLSYTF
cdr3_nt: TGTGCCAGCAGTTACATGCAGGGAACTCTTAGCTACACCTTC
v_call: TRBV28
d_call: NA
clone_size: NA
j_call: TRBJ1-2

cdr3_aa: CASRSLGETQYF
cdr3_nt: TGTGCCAGCAGGAGTCTCGGAGAGACCCAGTACTTC
v_call: TRBV5-4
d_call: NA
clone_size: NA
j_call: TRBJ2-5

cdr3_aa: CASSLRRQGFGRADIQYF
cdr3_nt: TGTGCCAGCAGCTTAAGGCGGCAGGGGTTTGGGAGGGCGGACATTCAGTACTTC
v_call: TRBV7-2
d_call: NA
clone_size: NA
j_call: TRBJ2-4

cdr3_aa: CASNLSWLRDTQYF
cdr3_nt: TGTGCCAGCAACCTCTCATGGCTCAGGGATACCCAGTACTTC
v_call: TRBV2
d_call: NA
clone_size: NA
j_call: TRBJ2-5

cdr3_aa: CASSAEGRTGANVLTF
cdr3_nt: TGTGCCAGCAGTGCGGAGGGACGGACTGGGGCCAACGTCCTGACTTTC
v_call: TRBV2
d_call: NA
clone_size: NA
j_call: TRBJ2-6

cdr3_aa: CASSFGVGYNEQFF
cdr3_nt: TGTGCCAGCAGTTTTGGAGTAGGCTACAATGAGCAGTTCTTC
v_call: TRBV27
d_call: NA
clone_size: NA
j_call: TRBJ2-1

cdr3_aa: CASTRRGPGDNEQFF
cdr3_nt: TGCGCCAGCACGCGCAGGGGGCCCGGGGACAATGAGCAGTTCTTC
v_call: TRBV5-1
d_call: TRBD1
clone_size: few
j_call: TRBJ2-1

cdr3_aa: CASSHRGTGANVLTF
cdr3_nt: TGTGCCAGCAGTCACAGGGGAACCGGGGCCAACGTCCTGACTTTC
v_call: TRBV6-6
d_call: TRBD1
clone_size: once
j_call: TRBJ2-6

cdr3_aa: CASSMRTTLEQYF
cdr3_nt: TGCGCCAGCAGTATGCGGACTACCCTCGAGCAGTACTTC
v_call: TRBV5-1
d_call: NA
clone_size: NA
j_call: TRBJ2-7

cdr3_aa: CASTTRDTTGELFF
cdr3_nt: TGTGCCAGCACCACCCGGGACACGACCGGGGAGCTGTTTTTT
v_call: TRBV28
d_call: NA
clone_size: NA
j_call: TRBJ2-2

cdr3_aa: CASSFDLQGRPETQYF
cdr3_nt: TGTGCCAGCAGCTTCGACTTACAGGGGCGGCCAGAGACCCAGTACTTC
v_call: TRBV5-4
d_call: TRBD1
clone_size: NA
j_call: TRBJ2-5

cdr3_aa: CASSSLVRNEQFF
cdr3_nt: TGTGCCAGCTCCAGCTTGGTCAGGAATGAGCAGTTCTTC
v_call: TRBV18
d_call: NA
clone_size: once
j_call: TRBJ2-1

cdr3_aa: CASSLSGLAASYEQYF
cdr3_nt: TGTGCCAGCAGTTTATCGGGACTAGCGGCTTCCTACGAGCAGTACTTC
v_call: TRBV28
d_call: TRBD2
clone_size: NA
j_call: TRBJ2-7

cdr3_aa: CASRPAGTTEVQYF
cdr3_nt: TGTGCCAGCAGACCCGCCGGGACTACCGAGGTCCAGTACTTC
v_call: TRBV6-5
d_call: TRBD2
clone_size: NA
j_call: TRBJ2-5

cdr3_aa: CASSLVSGSTDTQYF
cdr3_nt: TGTGCCAGCAGCTTGGTTAGCGGGAGTACAGATACGCAGTATTTT
v_call: TRBV5-4
d_call: TRBD2
clone_size: NA
j_call: TRBJ2-3

cdr3_aa: CASSRIGGSGPPYEQYF
cdr3_nt: TGTGCCAGCAGCCGAATTGGGGGCTCGGGGCCACCCTACGAGCAGTACTTC
v_call: TRBV7-6
d_call: NA
clone_size: NA
j_call: TRBJ2-7

cdr3_aa: CASSLTLSGGEQFF
cdr3_nt: TGTGCCAGCAGCTTAACGTTGAGCGGGGGCGAGCAGTTCTTC
v_call: TRBV7-3
d_call: TRBD2
clone_size: NA
j_call: TRBJ2-1

cdr3_aa: CASSLELVYTGELFF
cdr3_nt: TGCGCCAGCAGCTTGGAGCTGGTGTACACCGGGGAGCTGTTTTTT
v_call: TRBV5-1
d_call: NA
clone_size: NA
j_call: TRBJ2-2

cdr3_aa: CASSSPRGDTGELFF
cdr3_nt: TGTGCCAGCAGTTCCCCCAGGGGGGACACCGGGGAGCTGTTTTTT
v_call: TRBV27
d_call: NA
clone_size: NA
j_call: TRBJ2-2

cdr3_aa: CASSGDRGPPYNEQFF
cdr3_nt: TGTGCCAGCAGTGGAGACAGGGGGCCCCCCTACAATGAGCAGTTCTTC
v_call: TRBV28
d_call: TRBD1
clone_size: NA
j_call: TRBJ2-1

cdr3_aa: CASTAANNYGYTF
cdr3_nt: TGTGCCAGCACCGCAGCGAATAACTATGGCTACACCTTC
v_call: TRBV6-1
d_call: NA
clone_size: NA
j_call: TRBJ1-2

cdr3_aa: CASSQGPGAISYEQYF
cdr3_nt: TGCGCCAGCAGCCAAGGTCCCGGTGCTATTTCCTACGAGCAGTACTTC
v_call: TRBV4-1
d_call: NA
clone_size: NA
j_call: TRBJ2-7

cdr3_aa: CASSLTSGGPGYF
cdr3_nt: TGTGCCAGCAGTTTAACCAGCGGGGGGCCCGGATACTTC
v_call: TRBV27
d_call: TRBD2
clone_size: NA
j_call: TRBJ2-5

cdr3_aa: CASSWGQNTGELFF
cdr3_nt: TGTGCTAGCAGCTGGGGACAGAACACCGGGGAGCTGTTTTTT
v_call: TRBV7-7
d_call: NA
clone_size: NA
j_call: TRBJ2-2

cdr3_aa: CASSLDRVTYEQYF
cdr3_nt: TGTGCCAGCAGCTTAGACAGGGTAACCTACGAGCAGTACTTC
v_call: TRBV11-2
d_call: NA
clone_size: NA
j_call: TRBJ2-7

cdr3_aa: CASSVQGKGSYEQYF
cdr3_nt: TGTGCCAGCAGCGTACAGGGTAAAGGCTCCTACGAGCAGTACTTC
v_call: TRBV6-6
d_call: NA
clone_size: NA
j_call: TRBJ2-7

cdr3_aa: CSAREQYEQYF
cdr3_nt: TGCAGTGCCAGAGAGCAGTACGAGCAGTACTTC
v_call: TRBV20-1
d_call: NA
clone_size: NA
j_call: TRBJ2-7

cdr3_aa: CASSPTGHYEQYF
cdr3_nt: TGCGCCAGCAGCCCGACAGGCCACTACGAGCAGTACTTC
v_call: TRBV4-1
d_call: NA
clone_size: NA
j_call: TRBJ2-7

cdr3_aa: CASSFSRLATYEQYF
cdr3_nt: TGTGCCAGCAGTTTTTCCCGACTAGCGACCTACGAGCAGTACTTC
v_call: TRBV6-1
d_call: TRBD2
clone_size: NA
j_call: TRBJ2-7

cdr3_aa: CASSTYNRATGPQHF
cdr3_nt: TGTGCCAGTAGTACGTATAACAGGGCCACGGGGCCCCAGCATTTT
v_call: TRBV19
d_call: NA
clone_size: NA
j_call: TRBJ1-5

cdr3_aa: CAIKYTNRLSEGYTF
cdr3_nt: TGTGCCATCAAGTATACAAACAGGCTGTCTGAAGGCTACACCTTC
v_call: TRBV10-3
d_call: NA
clone_size: once
j_call: TRBJ1-2

cdr3_aa: CASSAGGQETQYF
cdr3_nt: TGTGCCAGCAGTGCTGGAGGACAAGAGACCCAGTACTTC
v_call: TRBV6-1
d_call: NA
clone_size: few
j_call: TRBJ2-5

cdr3_aa: CASSLIPRSGTDTQYF
cdr3_nt: TGCGCCAGCAGCTTGATTCCGCGGTCAGGCACAGATACGCAGTATTTT
v_call: TRBV5-1
d_call: NA
clone_size: NA
j_call: TRBJ2-3

cdr3_aa: CALNGETQYF
cdr3_nt: TGTGCCCTCAACGGGGAGACCCAGTACTTC
v_call: TRBV2
d_call: NA
clone_size: NA
j_call: TRBJ2-5

cdr3_aa: CASSSGQGAYEQYF
cdr3_nt: TGTGCCAGCAGCTCAGGACAGGGGGCATATGAGCAGTACTTC
v_call: TRBV7-9
d_call: TRBD1
clone_size: NA
j_call: TRBJ2-7

cdr3_aa: CATGTGGATGANVLTF
cdr3_nt: TGTGCCACCGGGACAGGGGGCGCGACTGGGGCCAACGTCCTGACTTTC
v_call: TRBV15
d_call: TRBD1
clone_size: NA
j_call: TRBJ2-6

cdr3_aa: CASSLARDYGYTF
cdr3_nt: TGTGCCAGCAGTCTCGCCCGGGACTATGGCTACACCTTC
v_call: TRBV6-6
d_call: NA
clone_size: once
j_call: TRBJ1-2

cdr3_aa: CASSGGQGDDTIYF
cdr3_nt: TGCGCCAGCAGCGGGGGACAGGGGGACGACACCATATATTTT
v_call: TRBV5-1
d_call: TRBD1
clone_size: NA
j_call: TRBJ1-3

cdr3_aa: CASSSQQGPPEQYF
cdr3_nt: TGCGCCAGCAGCTCTCAACAGGGGCCCCCCGAGCAGTACTTC
v_call: TRBV5-1
d_call: TRBD1
clone_size: NA
j_call: TRBJ2-7

cdr3_aa: CASSLDGASGVDEQFF
cdr3_nt: TGCGCCAGCAGCTTGGATGGTGCTAGCGGGGTGGATGAGCAGTTCTTC
v_call: TRBV5-1
d_call: TRBD2
clone_size: NA
j_call: TRBJ2-1

cdr3_aa: CASSQGGLAGEEQFF
cdr3_nt: TGTGCCAGCAGCCAGGGCGGGCTAGCGGGTGAGGAGCAGTTCTTC
v_call: TRBV7-8
d_call: TRBD2
clone_size: NA
j_call: TRBJ2-1

cdr3_aa: CASSFPGKADEQYF
cdr3_nt: TGTGCCAGCAGCTTTCCCGGGAAAGCGGACGAGCAGTACTTC
v_call: TRBV7-8
d_call: NA
clone_size: NA
j_call: TRBJ2-7

cdr3_aa: CASRPPGLRLEQYF
cdr3_nt: TGTGCCAGCAGACCCCCAGGGTTACGATTAGAGCAGTACTTC
v_call: TRBV2
d_call: NA
clone_size: NA
j_call: TRBJ2-7

cdr3_aa: CASSRRASRGDTQYF
cdr3_nt: TGTGCCAGCAGCCGGAGGGCCTCCCGGGGAGATACGCAGTATTTT
v_call: TRBV11-2
d_call: NA
clone_size: few
j_call: TRBJ2-3

cdr3_aa: CASKRDGSSGANVLTF
cdr3_nt: TGCGCCTCCAAACGAGACGGGAGCTCTGGGGCCAACGTCCTGACTTTC
v_call: TRBV5-1
d_call: NA
clone_size: NA
j_call: TRBJ2-6

cdr3_aa: CAISSPPGQGSGANVLTF
cdr3_nt: TGTGCCATCAGTTCCCCCCCGGGACAGGGTTCTGGGGCCAACGTCCTGACTTTC
v_call: TRBV10-3
d_call: TRBD1
clone_size: once
j_call: TRBJ2-6

cdr3_aa: CASSEVRQPTYEQYF
cdr3_nt: TGTGCCAGCAGCGAAGTTCGACAGCCTACCTACGAGCAGTACTTC
v_call: TRBV6-1
d_call: NA
clone_size: NA
j_call: TRBJ2-7

cdr3_aa: CATSASRLGEQYF
cdr3_nt: TGTGCCACCAGCGCTTCACGGCTAGGCGAGCAGTACTTC
v_call: TRBV15
d_call: NA
clone_size: NA
j_call: TRBJ2-7

cdr3_aa: CATSTHGGPQYF
cdr3_nt: TGCGCCACCTCAACCCACGGAGGTCCGCAGTATTTT
v_call: TRBV10-2
d_call: NA
clone_size: NA
j_call: TRBJ2-3

cdr3_aa: CASSFWQNNQPQHF
cdr3_nt: TGTGCCAGCAGTTTTTGGCAGAACAATCAGCCCCAGCATTTT
v_call: TRBV28
d_call: NA
clone_size: NA
j_call: TRBJ1-5

cdr3_aa: CATRDSGTYEQYF
cdr3_nt: TGTGCCACCCGGGACAGTGGGACCTACGAGCAGTACTTC
v_call: TRBV6-1
d_call: TRBD1
clone_size: NA
j_call: TRBJ2-7

cdr3_aa: CASSAQYNQPQHF
cdr3_nt: TGTGCCAGCAGCGCCCAGTACAATCAGCCCCAGCATTTT
v_call: TRBV7-9
d_call: NA
clone_size: NA
j_call: TRBJ1-5